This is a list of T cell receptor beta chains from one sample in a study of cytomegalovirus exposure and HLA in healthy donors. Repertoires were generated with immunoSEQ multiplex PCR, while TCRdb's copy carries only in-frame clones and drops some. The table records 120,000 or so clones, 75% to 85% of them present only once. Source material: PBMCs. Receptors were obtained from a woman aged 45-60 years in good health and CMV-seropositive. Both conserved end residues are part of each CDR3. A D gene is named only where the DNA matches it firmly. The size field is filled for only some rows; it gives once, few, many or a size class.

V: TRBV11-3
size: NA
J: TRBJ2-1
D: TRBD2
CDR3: CASSSGGDFNEQFF
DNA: TGTGCCAGCAGCTCTGGGGGGGACTTCAATGAGCAGTTCTTC

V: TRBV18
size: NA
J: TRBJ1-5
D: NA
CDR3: CASSPPGQHNQPQHF
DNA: TGTGCCAGCTCACCACCGGGACAACACAATCAGCCCCAGCATTTT

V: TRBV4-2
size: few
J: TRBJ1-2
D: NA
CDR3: CASSQGSGGNYGYTF
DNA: TGTGCCAGCAGCCAGGGGTCGGGAGGGAACTATGGCTACACCTTC

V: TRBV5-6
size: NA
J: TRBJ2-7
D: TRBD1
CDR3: CASSTTGEAAYEQYF
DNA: TGTGCCAGCAGCACGACAGGGGAAGCCGCCTACGAGCAGTACTTC

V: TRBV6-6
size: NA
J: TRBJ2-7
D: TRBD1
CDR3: CASSYTTGGYEQYF
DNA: TGTGCCAGCAGCTATACCACAGGGGGCTACGAGCAGTACTTC

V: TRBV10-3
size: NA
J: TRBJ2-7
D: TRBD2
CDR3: CAIRGTSSYEQYF
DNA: TGTGCCATCAGGGGGACTAGCTCCTACGAGCAGTACTTC

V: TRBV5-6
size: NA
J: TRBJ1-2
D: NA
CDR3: CASSSTHGYTF
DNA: TGTGCCAGCAGCTCGACACATGGCTACACCTTC

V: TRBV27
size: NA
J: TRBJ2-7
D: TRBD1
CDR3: CASSTNRGQEQYF
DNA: TGTGCCAGCAGTACCAACAGGGGGCAAGAGCAGTACTTC

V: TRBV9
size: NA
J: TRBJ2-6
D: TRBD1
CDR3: CASRDRGSGANVLTF
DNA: TGTGCCAGCAGAGACAGGGGTTCAGGGGCCAACGTCCTGACTTTC

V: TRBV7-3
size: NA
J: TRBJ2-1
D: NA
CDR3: CASSFSSDNEQFF
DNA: TGTGCCAGCAGCTTTTCTAGTGACAATGAGCAGTTCTTC

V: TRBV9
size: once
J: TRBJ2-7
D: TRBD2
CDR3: CASSPRLAGSYEQYF
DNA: TGTGCCAGCAGCCCACGACTAGCGGGGTCCTACGAGCAGTACTTC